This T cell receptor (beta chain) was captured by sequencing in a study of CD8 T cells in ankylosing spondylitis. Study-wide results and limits: Researchers report that disease-linked clones proved CD8+ and relatively rare in peripheral blood. Apparently characteristic of ankylosing spondylitis blood was a TCR beta motif (under ten highly homologous variants).

MiXCR, applied by TCRdb to the 5' RACE reads, yields one record per CDR3 protein. The table has about 800,000 distinct CDR3 sequences, 10% to 15% seen once. J lost 2 bases, V lost 7 bases, and 11 bases had no gene match. This CDR3 comprises 18 residues. The germline V gene encodes CDR1 SNHLY and CDR2 FYNNEI. This clonotype was seen more than once but under ten times. No antigen is known for it. Sequenced input: blood, either unsorted or a sorted T cell fraction (not recorded which). The receptor's source is a male donor with ankylosing spondylitis. The chain links TRBV2 to TRBJ2-1; 13 nucleotides match TRBD2. CDR3 in amino acids: CASNLLAGGQKPYNEQFF. CDR3 DNA sequence: TGTGCCAGCAATTTACTAGCGGGGGGGCAAAAGCCCTACAATGAGCAGTTCTTC.